The 18 T cell receptor beta chains below all came from one sample that was sequenced in a study of brain T cells in children with intractable seizures. The data were produced by immunoSEQ multiplex PCR, yet TCRdb's version contains in-frame clones alone and is incomplete. The sample consists of 110,000 or so clones, 94% of them appearing once. The specimen comprised peripheral blood, sampled at surgery. The source of these receptors is a boy under three years old with hemimegalencephaly and intractable seizures.

The rearrangement links TRBV29-1 to TRBJ1-1; TRBD1 is a possible D gene (6 bases). CDR1 is SQVTM and CDR2 is ANQGSEA in the germline V gene. The germline V and J ends were trimmed by 5 bases and 7 bases, with 8 bases remaining between them. The CDR3 is 10 amino acids. Here the CDR3 DNA reads TGCAGCGTTCGGACAGTTGAAGCTTTCTTT. Translating gives CSVRTVEAFF.

This rearrangement joins TRBV5-5 to TRBJ2-1; tentative D call: TRBD2 (5 bases). The ends were cut back, 0 bases at V and 1 base at J, with 8 bases in the middle. Germline values: CDR1 SGHKS, CDR2 YYEKEE (reference sequence). The CDR3 runs to 15 residues. The CDR3 DNA reads TGTGCCAGCAGCTTGGGACGGGAATCCTACAATGAGCAGTTCTTC. Translating it yields CASSLGRESYNEQFF. The full variable domain, in which reference TRBV5-5 and TRBJ2-1 provide the parts outside the CDR3, is DAGVTQSPTHLIKTRGQQVTLRCSPISGHKSVSWYQQVLGQGPQFIFQYYEKEERGRGNFPDRFSARQFPNYSSELNVNALLLGDSALYLCASSLGRESYNEQFFGPGTRLTVL.

The V call is TRBV7-3, the J call TRBJ2-7; unclear D gene. The CDR3 runs to 14 residues. Per germline, CDR1 SGHTA and CDR2 FQGTGA. Trimming pared 1 base from V and 3 bases from J, leaving 10 bases between. CDR3 residues: CASSLSLGHYEQYF. The CDR3 DNA is TGTGCCAGCAGCTTAAGTTTAGGGCACTACGAGCAGTACTTC. The full variable domain, its missing parts supplied by reference TRBV7-3 and TRBJ2-7, is GAGVSQTPSNKVTEKGKYVELRCDPISGHTALYWYRQSLGQGPEFLIYFQGTGAADDSGLPNDRFFAVRPEGSVSTLKIQRTERGDSAVYLCASSLSLGHYEQYFGPGTRLTVT.

The genes are TRBV28 and TRBJ1-1; D perhaps matches TRBD1 (5 bases). The V gene lost 3 bases and the J gene lost 4 bases, with 18 bases spanning the gap. This CDR3 region has 16 residues. Per germline, CDR1 MDHEN and CDR2 SYDVKM. DNA of the CDR3: TGTGCCAGCAGTTTTCTCCACAACGGGCAGGGCACTGAAGCTTTCTTT. This gives the protein CASSFLHNGQGTEAFF.

The chain recombines TRBV7-8 with TRBJ2-3; TRBD2 matches at 7 bases. Germline V CDR1 and CDR2: SGHVS, FQNEAQ. The CDR3 is 20 residues long. V lost 2 bases and J lost 1; bases outside the gene matches: 18. CDR3 region: CASSLSWRERSSGGTDTQYF. CDR3 DNA sequence: TGTGCCAGCAGCTTATCGTGGCGGGAGAGGTCTAGTGGAGGCACAGATACGCAGTATTTT.

This chain links TRBV5-5 with TRBJ2-1, with 9 positions matching TRBD1. CDR3 length: 14 residues. V gave up 2 bases and J gave up 7 bases; unmatched junction bases: 4. Germline V gene data show CDR1 as SGHKS and CDR2 as YYEKEE (reference sequence). CDR3: CASSFRDRVNEQFF. CDR3 coding DNA: TGTGCCAGCAGCTTCCGGGACAGGGTAAATGAGCAGTTCTTC.

CDR3 sequence: CASSSTSSGSSSEQFF. The CDR3 DNA sequence: TGCGCCAGCAGCTCAACCTCTAGCGGGAGTAGTAGTGAGCAGTTCTTC. The rearrangement uses TRBV5-1 and TRBJ2-1; 10 nucleotides agree with TRBD2. Germline V gene data show CDR1 as SGHRS and CDR2 as YFSETQ. The CDR3 covers 16 residues. Trimming cost V 3 bases and J 9 bases; bases outside gene matches: 12.

The chain carries TRBV9 and TRBJ2-7; TRBD2 agrees at 15 bases. After removal of 3 bases from V and 0 bases from J, the junction contained 4 bases not matched to a gene. Germline CDR1 reads SGDLS; CDR2 reads YYNGEE. The CDR3 has 17 amino acids. CDR3 in amino acids: CASSAGGLAGGSYEQYF. The CDR3 DNA is TGTGCCAGCAGCGCTGGGGGACTAGCGGGGGGCTCCTACGAGCAGTACTTC.

The V and J genes are TRBV6-1 and TRBJ2-7; D may be TRBD2 (6 bases). The CDR3 contains 14 residues. Trimming pared 3 bases from V and 2 bases from J, leaving 11 bases between. Germline V lookup: CDR1 MNHNS, CDR2 SASEGT. The CDR3, as DNA: TGTGCCAGCAGTGACGGGAGTTGGACCTACGAGCAGTACTTC. Amino acids: CASSDGSWTYEQYF.

V and J are TRBV5-4 and TRBJ1-2; 7 nucleotides align to TRBD1. The CDR3 extends over 13 amino acids. The germline V gene encodes CDR1 SGHNT and CDR2 YYREEE (reference sequence). The V gene end was trimmed by 4 bases and the J gene end by 7 bases; junction bases not matched to a gene: 7. This CDR3 reads CASSTRQGGGYTF. The CDR3 region has the DNA TGTGCCAGCAGCACCCGACAGGGTGGTGGCTACACCTTC.

J is TRBJ2-2 and V is TRBV19; tentatively, D is TRBD2 (6 bases). Germline-derived CDR1 and CDR2 are LNHDA and SQIVND (reference sequence). The CDR3 has 14 amino acids. The V end was cut by 2 bases, the J end by 3 bases, with 7 bases between. CDR3 DNA sequence: TGTGCCAGTAGTATATGGGGGGACACCGGGGAGCTGTTTTTT. Amino acid sequence: CASSIWGDTGELFF.

The chain combines TRBV5-1 with TRBJ2-6; D may correspond to TRBD1 or TRBD2 (5 bases each). This CDR3 contains 16 residues. V was shortened by 4 bases and J by 2 bases, with 13 bases between the two germline ends. In germline, CDR1 is SGHRS, CDR2 YFSETQ. The CDR3 loop is CASSGGLRPGANVLTF. CDR3 nucleotides: TGCGCCAGCAGCGGGGGTTTGCGCCCTGGGGCCAACGTCCTGACTTTC.

The rearrangement joins TRBV2 to TRBJ2-5, with 8 bases lining up with TRBD2. The CDR3 is 13 amino acids. V lost 7 bases and J lost 5; bases outside the gene matches: 6. Germline values: CDR1 SNHLY, CDR2 FYNNEI. The CDR3 DNA sequence: TGTGCCAGCAAACCGGGACTAGACGAGACCCAGTACTTC. Translation gives CASKPGLDETQYF.

This chain links TRBV11-3 with TRBJ2-3; no clear D. The CDR3 covers 13 residues. Germline V gene lookup returns CDR1 SGHNT and CDR2 YENEEA. Trimming cost V 2 bases and J 1 base, with 4 bases left between them. This chain's CDR3 is CASSLIRTDTQYF. The CDR3 coding sequence is TGTGCCAGCAGCTTAATCCGCACAGATACGCAGTATTTT. The variable domain in full, completed from reference TRBV11-3 and TRBJ2-3, reads EAGVVQSPRYKIIEKKQPVAFWCNPISGHNTLYWYLQNLGQGPELLIRYENEEAVDDSQLPKDRFSAERLKGVDSTLKIQPAELGDSAVYLCASSLIRTDTQYFGPGTRLTVL.

This chain connects TRBV6-2 or TRBV6-3 to TRBJ1-5; 8 bases are shared with TRBD1. Losses at the gene ends were 6 bases for V and 7 bases for J; bases not matched to a gene: 14. Germline V gene lookup returns CDR1 MNHEY and CDR2 SVGEGT. This CDR3 is 16 amino acids long. In DNA form, the CDR3 reads TGTGCCAGCAGCCGCGCCTCGACAGGGGAGGGCCAGCCCCAGCATTTT. It specifies CASSRASTGEGQPQHF.

A single count supports this clone. The V gene is TRBV21-1, the J gene TRBJ1-5; TRBD1 reflects the table's D call only, with no check against the DNA. TRBV21-1 is shown as a pseudogene. This CDR3 has 15 residues. This chain's CDR3 is CASKGDDRDHQPQHF. CDR3 bases: TGTGCCAGCAAGGGAGACGACAGGGACCATCAGCCCCAGCATTTT.

The chain employs TRBV19 and TRBJ1-3; no clear D. V was clipped by 1 base and J by 7 bases, with 17 bases between them. There are 16 residues in the CDR3. Germline V gene data show CDR1 as LNHDA and CDR2 as SQIVND (reference sequence). The CDR3 here is CASSIGTTARSNTIYF. The CDR3 nucleotides read TGTGCCAGTAGTATAGGGACTACAGCCCGGAGCAACACCATATATTTT. The variable domain in full, completed from reference TRBV19 and TRBJ1-3, reads DGGITQSPKYLFRKEGQNVTLSCEQNLNHDAMYWYRQDPGQGLRLIYYSQIVNDFQKGDIAEGYSVSREKKESFPLTVTSAQKNPTAFYLCASSIGTTARSNTIYFGEGSWLTVV.

The chain joins TRBV5-4 to TRBJ2-3, with 8 bases that match TRBD1. This CDR3 is built from 14 residues. Germline CDR1 SGHNT, CDR2 YYREEE (reference sequence). V was pared by 5 bases and J by 4 bases, with 6 bases of the junction left unmatched. The CDR3 bases are TGTGCCAGCAGACCGGGACAGGTTCCAGATACGCAGTATTTT. It translates to CASRPGQVPDTQYF. The whole variable domain, filled in from reference TRBV5-4 and TRBJ2-3, reads ETGVTQSPTHLIKTRGQQVTLRCSSQSGHNTVSWYQQALGQGPQFIFQYYREEENGRGNFPPRFSGLQFPNYSSELNVNALELDDSALYLCASRPGQVPDTQYFGPGTRLTVL.